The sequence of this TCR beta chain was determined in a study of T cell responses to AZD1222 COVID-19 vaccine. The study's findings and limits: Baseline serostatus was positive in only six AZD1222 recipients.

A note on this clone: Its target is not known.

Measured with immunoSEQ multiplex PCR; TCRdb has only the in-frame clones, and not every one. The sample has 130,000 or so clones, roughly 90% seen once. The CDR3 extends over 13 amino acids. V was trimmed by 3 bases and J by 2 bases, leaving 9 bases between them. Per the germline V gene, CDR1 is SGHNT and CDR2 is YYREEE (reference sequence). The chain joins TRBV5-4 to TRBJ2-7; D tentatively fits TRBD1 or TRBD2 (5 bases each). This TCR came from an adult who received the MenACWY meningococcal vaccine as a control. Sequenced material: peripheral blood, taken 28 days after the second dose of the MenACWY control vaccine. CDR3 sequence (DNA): TGTGCCAGCAGCTCCCGGGGCGCCTACGAGCAGTACTTC. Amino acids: CASSSRGAYEQYF.